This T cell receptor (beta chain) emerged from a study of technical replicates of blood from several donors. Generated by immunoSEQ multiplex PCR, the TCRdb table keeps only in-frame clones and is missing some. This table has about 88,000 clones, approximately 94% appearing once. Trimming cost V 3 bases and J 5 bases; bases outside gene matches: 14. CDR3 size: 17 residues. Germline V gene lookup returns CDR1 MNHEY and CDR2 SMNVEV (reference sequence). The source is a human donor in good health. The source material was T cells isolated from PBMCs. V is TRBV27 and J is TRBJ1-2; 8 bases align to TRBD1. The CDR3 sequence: CASSFLGQGRASYGYTF. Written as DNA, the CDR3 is TGTGCCAGCAGTTTTCTCGGACAGGGTAGGGCAAGTTATGGCTACACCTTC.